Presented here are 3 T cell receptor beta chains from one specimen sequenced in a study of blood T cells in healthy people across ages. The use of a sample-barcoded 5' primer and a J-beta primer mix characterized a second PCR of roughly 7 to 12 cycles. TCRdb itself ran the 5' RACE reads through MiXCR, one entry per CDR3 protein. There are fewer than 1 million distinct CDR3 sequences in the sample; approximately 44% occur only once, and roughly a fifth lies in the top ten. Specimen: blood. All receptors derive from a man in his fifties or sixties in good health.

This chain links TRBV11-3 with TRBJ2-5; 9 bases align to TRBD2. The CDR3 is 14 amino acids. The V gene's germline CDR1 is SGHNT and CDR2 YENEEA. With V trimmed by 5 bases and J by 3 bases, 4 bases remained unmatched. The CDR3 DNA reads TGTGCCAGCAGCACGGGACTAGCAGAAGAGACCCAGTACTTC. Its protein product is CASSTGLAEETQYF.

The CDR3 here is CASSQDWGGTYGEQYF. Here the CDR3 DNA reads TGCGCCAGCAGCCAAGATTGGGGGGGGACGTACGGGGAGCAGTACTTC. The chain couples TRBV4-3 to TRBJ2-7; 7 bases are shared with TRBD2. With V trimmed by 0 bases and J by 7 bases, 12 bases remained unmatched. Per the germline V gene, CDR1 is LGHNA and CDR2 is YSLEER. This CDR3 has 16 amino acids.

This clonotype has just a few counts. The rearrangement uses TRBV11-2 and TRBJ2-7, with no clear D. In germline, CDR1 is SGHAT, CDR2 FQNNGV. With 3 bases removed from V and 7 bases from J, the gap between germline ends came to 13 bases. CDR3 length: 13 amino acids. Here the CDR3 reads CASSFRHSNEQYF. The CDR3 DNA reads as TGTGCCAGCAGCTTCCGACATTCCAATGAGCAGTACTTC.